This TCR beta chain was identified in a study of response to subunit inactivated influenza vaccine. Per germline, CDR1 MNHEY and CDR2 SMNVEV (reference sequence). The CDR3 extends over 15 amino acids. V lost 6 bases and J lost 4; bases outside the gene matches: 6. Only a few counts were recorded for this clonotype. Each CDR3 protein is one row after TCRdb ran MiXCR on the RT-PCR reads. The sample shows about 540,000 distinct CDR3 sequences, roughly a quarter of them seen only once. The same data also contributed to another study, on T cells expressing NK-cell markers. That paper states: UMIs were included in TCR beta cDNA generated by 5'RACE template switching. Sorted CD3+CD56+NKG2C+, CD3+CD56+NKG2C- and CD3+CD56-NKG2C+ T-cell subsets were beta-chain profiled. Of the CD8+ T cells in more than five donors, roughly 1.0-7.0% belonged to dominant NKG2C+ clonotypes. In four donors, these clonotypes also led the CD3+CD56-NKG2C+ fraction. Whether expanded NKG2C+ T cell clones were HCMV-specific remained unclear.

This clonotype was sampled from a man in his forties or fifties who received an inactivated influenza vaccine. The material sequenced was CD4+ T cells sorted from PBMCs, taken roughly 12 days after vaccination. This chain connects TRBV27 to TRBJ1-5; 10 nucleotides align to TRBD1. The CDR3 DNA sequence: TGTGCCAGCAGCTCTGGGACAGGGGCAAATCAGCCCCAGCATTTT. Encoded protein: CASSSGTGANQPQHF.